The 2 T cell receptor beta chains in this list originate from one sample, sequenced in a study of T cells in Graves' hyperthyroidism and ophthalmopathy. TCR beta CDR3 region amplification was performed from RNA transcripts. During a first-round RT-PCR of the TCR CDR3, the HTBI primer set was used. MiXCR, applied by TCRdb to the multiplex PCR reads, yields one record per CDR3 protein. The data show about 560,000 distinct CDR3 sequences, around 42% seen once. Source material: peripheral blood or thyroid tissue (not recorded which). Every receptor here comes from a woman between 18 and 30 years old with Graves' hyperthyroidism.

The V gene is TRBV7-9, the J gene TRBJ1-2; D gene unclear. The CDR3 spans 13 residues. V was cut by 5 bases and J by 3 bases, with 10 bases left in between. CDR1 and CDR2 from the germline V gene are SEHNR and FQNEAQ (reference sequence). The DNA for the CDR3 is TGTGCCAGCAGCCCGGATTTTGACTATGGCTACACCTTC. Translated, it gives CASSPDFDYGYTF.

This clonotype has more than one count but fewer than ten. CDR3 amino acids: CSASGLAGEDEQYF. The CDR3 nucleotides read TGCAGTGCTAGTGGACTAGCGGGAGAGGACGAGCAGTACTTC. V and J are TRBV20-1 and TRBJ2-7; 13 nucleotides match TRBD2. V lost 3 bases, J lost 5 bases, and 4 bases stayed unmatched. This CDR3 has 14 residues. The germline V gene has CDR1 DFQATT and CDR2 SNEGSKA (reference sequence).